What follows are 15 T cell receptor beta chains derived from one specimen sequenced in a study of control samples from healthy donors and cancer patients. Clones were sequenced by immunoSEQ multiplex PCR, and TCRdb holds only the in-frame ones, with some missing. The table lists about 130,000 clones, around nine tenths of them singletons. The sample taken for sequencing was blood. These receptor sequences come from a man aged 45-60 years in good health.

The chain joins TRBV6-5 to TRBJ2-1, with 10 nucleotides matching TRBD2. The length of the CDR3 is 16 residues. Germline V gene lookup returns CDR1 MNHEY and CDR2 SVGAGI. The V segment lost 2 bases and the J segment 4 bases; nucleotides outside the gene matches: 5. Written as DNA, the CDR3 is TGTGCCAGCAGTTACACGACTAGCGGGCTTTACAATGAGCAGTTCTTC. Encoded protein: CASSYTTSGLYNEQFF.

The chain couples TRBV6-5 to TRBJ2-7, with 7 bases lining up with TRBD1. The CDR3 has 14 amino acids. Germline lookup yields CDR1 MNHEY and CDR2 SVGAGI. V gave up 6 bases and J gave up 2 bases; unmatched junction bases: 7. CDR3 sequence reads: CASRARGQTYEQYF. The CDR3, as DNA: TGTGCCAGCAGAGCGAGGGGGCAGACCTACGAGCAGTACTTC.

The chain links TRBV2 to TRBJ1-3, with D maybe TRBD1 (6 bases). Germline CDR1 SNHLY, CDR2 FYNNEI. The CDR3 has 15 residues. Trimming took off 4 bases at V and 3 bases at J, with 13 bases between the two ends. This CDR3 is CASSAQGLSGNTIYF. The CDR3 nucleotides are TGTGCCAGCAGTGCACAGGGTCTGAGTGGAAACACCATATATTTT.

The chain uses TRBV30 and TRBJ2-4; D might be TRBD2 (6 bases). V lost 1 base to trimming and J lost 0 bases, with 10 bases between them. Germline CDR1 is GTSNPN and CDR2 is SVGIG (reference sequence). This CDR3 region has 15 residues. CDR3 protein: CAWSAGGVAKNIQYF. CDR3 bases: TGTGCCTGGAGTGCGGGCGGGGTAGCCAAAAACATTCAGTACTTC.

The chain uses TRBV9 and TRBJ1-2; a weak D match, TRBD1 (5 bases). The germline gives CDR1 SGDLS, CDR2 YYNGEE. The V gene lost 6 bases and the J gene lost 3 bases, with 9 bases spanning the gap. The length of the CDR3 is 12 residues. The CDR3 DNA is TGTGCCAGCATGAACAGGCACTATGGCTACACCTTC. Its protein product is CASMNRHYGYTF.

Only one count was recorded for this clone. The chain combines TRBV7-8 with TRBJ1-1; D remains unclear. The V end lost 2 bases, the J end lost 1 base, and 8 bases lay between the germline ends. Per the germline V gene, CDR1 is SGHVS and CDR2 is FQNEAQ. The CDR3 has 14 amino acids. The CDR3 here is CASSLYAENTEAFF. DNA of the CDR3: TGTGCCAGCAGCTTATATGCGGAGAACACTGAAGCTTTCTTT.

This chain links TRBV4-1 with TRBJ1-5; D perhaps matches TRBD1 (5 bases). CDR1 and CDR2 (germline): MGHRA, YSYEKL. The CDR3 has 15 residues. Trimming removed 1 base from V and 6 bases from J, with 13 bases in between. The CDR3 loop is CASSQGPFGGQPQHF. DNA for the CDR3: TGCGCCAGCAGCCAAGGACCCTTCGGGGGTCAGCCCCAGCATTTT.

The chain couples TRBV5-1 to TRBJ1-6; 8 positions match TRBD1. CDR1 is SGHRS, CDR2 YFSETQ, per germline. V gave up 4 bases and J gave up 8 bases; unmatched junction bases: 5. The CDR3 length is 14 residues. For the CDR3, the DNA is TGCGCCAGCAGCATGGGACAGGTCGATTCACCCCTCCACTTT. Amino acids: CASSMGQVDSPLHF.

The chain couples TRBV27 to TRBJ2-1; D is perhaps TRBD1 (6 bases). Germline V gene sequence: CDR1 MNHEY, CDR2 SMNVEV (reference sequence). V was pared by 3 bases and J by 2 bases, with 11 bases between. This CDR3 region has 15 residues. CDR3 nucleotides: TGTGCCAGCAGTTTTCTCGGACAGACCTACAATGAGCAGTTCTTC. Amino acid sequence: CASSFLGQTYNEQFF.

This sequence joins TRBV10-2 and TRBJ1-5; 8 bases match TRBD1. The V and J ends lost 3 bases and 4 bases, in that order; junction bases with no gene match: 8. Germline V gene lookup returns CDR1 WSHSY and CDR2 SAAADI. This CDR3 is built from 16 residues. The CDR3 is CASSDLGTGLNQPQHF. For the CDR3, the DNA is TGCGCCAGCAGTGACCTCGGGACAGGCCTTAATCAGCCCCAGCATTTT.

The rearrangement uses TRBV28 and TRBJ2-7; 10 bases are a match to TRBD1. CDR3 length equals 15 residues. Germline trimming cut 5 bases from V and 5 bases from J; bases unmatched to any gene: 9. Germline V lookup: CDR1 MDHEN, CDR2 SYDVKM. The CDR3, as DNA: TGTGCCAGCAGTCCTCCGGGACAGGGGACCCACGAGCAGTACTTC. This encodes CASSPPGQGTHEQYF. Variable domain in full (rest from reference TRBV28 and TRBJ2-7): DVKVTQSSRYLVKRTGEKVFLECVQDMDHENMFWYRQDPGLGLRLIYFSYDVKMKEKGDIPEGYSVSREKKERFSLILESASTNQTSMYLCASSPPGQGTHEQYFGPGTRLTVT.

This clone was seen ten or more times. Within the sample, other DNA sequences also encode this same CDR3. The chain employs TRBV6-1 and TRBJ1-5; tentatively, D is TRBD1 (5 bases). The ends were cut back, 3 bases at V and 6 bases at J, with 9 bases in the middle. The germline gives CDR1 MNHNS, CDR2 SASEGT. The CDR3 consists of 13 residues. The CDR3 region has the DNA TGTGCCAGCAGTGATGGGGGGTTTCAGCCCCAGCATTTT. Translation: CASSDGGFQPQHF.

CDR3 in amino acids: CASSFVPENTEAFF. The CDR3 DNA is TGCGCCAGCAGCTTCGTTCCAGAGAACACTGAAGCTTTCTTT. The rearrangement links TRBV5-1 to TRBJ1-1; no clear D. The CDR3 loop spans 14 amino acids. The V and J ends lost 2 bases and 1 base respectively, with 9 bases between them. Germline V gene data show CDR1 as SGHRS and CDR2 as YFSETQ. Full variable domain (remainder filled in from reference TRBV5-1 and TRBJ1-1): KAGVTQTPRYLIKTRGQQVTLSCSPISGHRSVSWYQQTPGQGLQFLFEYFSETQRNKGNFPGRFSGRQFSNSRSEMNVSTLELGDSALYLCASSFVPENTEAFFGQGTRLTVV.

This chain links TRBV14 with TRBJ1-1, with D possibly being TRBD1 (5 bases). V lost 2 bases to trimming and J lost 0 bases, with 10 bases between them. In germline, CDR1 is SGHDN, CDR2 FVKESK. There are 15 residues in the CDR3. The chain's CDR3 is CASSQHDRMNTEAFF. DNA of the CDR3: TGTGCCAGCAGCCAACACGACAGAATGAACACTGAAGCTTTCTTT.

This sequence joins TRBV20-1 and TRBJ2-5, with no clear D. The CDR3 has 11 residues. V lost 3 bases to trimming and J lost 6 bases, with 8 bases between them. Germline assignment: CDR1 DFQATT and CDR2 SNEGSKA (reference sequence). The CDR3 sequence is CSASLSQTQYF. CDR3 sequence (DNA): TGCAGTGCTAGTCTCTCCCAGACCCAGTACTTC.